This TCR beta chain derives from a study of CD4+ T cells in melanoma. Remarks on this clone: Its antigen is not known.

The study's findings and limits: CD8+ T cell, macrophage and B cell function reportedly correlated with neoantigen-specific CD4+ T cells. In melanoma, neoantigen-specific CD4+ T cells reportedly differed in differentiation state.

CDR1 MDHEN and CDR2 SYDVKM come from the germline V gene. This CDR3 spans 16 amino acids. Trimming pared 3 bases from V and 1 base from J, leaving 13 bases between. Generated by immunoSEQ multiplex PCR, the TCRdb table keeps only in-frame clones and is missing some. The sample has 4,900 or so clones; roughly 60% are singletons. The chain is built from TRBV28 and TRBJ1-5; D not certain. Material for sequencing was cells from a culture (not recorded whether cultured in vitro). The receptor was derived from a human donor with melanoma. The CDR3 DNA is TGTGCCAGCAGTTTTTTTCCTCGACGGAGCAATCAGCCCCAGCATTTT. Translation gives CASSFFPRRSNQPQHF.